This TCR beta chain appears in the sequencing data of a study of regulatory T cells in long-lasting Graves disease. This clonotype has only a few counts. CDR1 and CDR2 from the germline V gene are MNHEY and SVGAGI. V lost 0 bases, J lost 1 base, and 11 bases lay in between. The CDR3 consists of 16 residues. Time point in this sample: newly diagnosed GD, antithyroid drugs for less than 3 months. Generation of the TCR library employed RNA extracted from PBMCs. Construction of TCR beta libraries relied on iRepertoire HTBI primers and on Arm-PCR targeting CDR3 regions. TCRdb used MiXCR to reprocess the multiplex PCR reads, holding one entry per CDR3 protein. The sample yields 530,000 or so distinct CDR3 sequences, approximately 12% seen once. These data were also reused for a study on T cells in Graves' hyperthyroidism and ophthalmopathy. As reported in that work: An initial round of RT-PCR targeting the TCR CDR3 relied on the HTBI primer set. The blood repertoire included most of the expanded thyroid clonotypes above 0.001.

The chain joins TRBV6-5 to TRBJ2-3; D might be TRBD1 (6 bases). The starting material was peripheral blood mononuclear cells (PBMCs), obtained at new diagnosis, from a patient treated with antithyroid drugs. This sequence originates from a man in his thirties or forties with Graves disease. The CDR3 sequence is CASSYSQGRGTDTQYF. As DNA, the CDR3 is TGTGCCAGCAGTTACTCCCAGGGGCGAGGCACAGATACGCAGTATTTT.